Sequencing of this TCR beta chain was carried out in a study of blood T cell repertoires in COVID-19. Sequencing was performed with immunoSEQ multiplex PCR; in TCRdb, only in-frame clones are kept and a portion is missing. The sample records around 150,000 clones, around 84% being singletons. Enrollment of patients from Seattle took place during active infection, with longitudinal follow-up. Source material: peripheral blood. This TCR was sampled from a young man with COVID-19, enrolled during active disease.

The CDR3 sequence: CASSAGQDGYTF. The CDR3 DNA sequence: TGTGCCAGCAGTGCGGGACAGGATGGCTACACCTTC. The chain has TRBV28 and TRBJ1-2, with TRBD1 matching over 8 bases. CDR3 length: 12 residues. The V gene end was trimmed by 5 bases and the J gene end by 6 bases; junction bases not matched to a gene: 2. Germline V gene sequence: CDR1 MDHEN, CDR2 SYDVKM.